A single sample gave rise to the 26 T cell receptor beta chains below, sequenced in a study of blood T cell repertoires in COVID-19. Here immunoSEQ multiplex PCR was the method, and the copy in TCRdb shows in-frame clones only, minus some. The sample lists about 150,000 clones; under 90% were seen once. The sample taken for sequencing was peripheral blood. The origin of the receptors is a human donor in a cohort sampled during active COVID-19.

The V gene is TRBV5-1, the J gene TRBJ1-2, with a possible D match to TRBD1 (5 bases). V lost 7 bases and J lost 0, with 13 bases in between. Germline CDR1 reads SGHRS; CDR2 reads YFSETQ. The CDR3 length is 14 residues. Written as DNA, the CDR3 is TGCGCCAGCGGCGGGGCTAACACTAACTATGGCTACACCTTC. It translates to CASGGANTNYGYTF.

The chain employs TRBV7-2 and TRBJ1-6, with D maybe TRBD1 (6 bases). The CDR3 consists of 15 residues. Trimming removed 1 base from V and 6 bases from J, with 10 bases in between. In germline, CDR1 is SGHTA, CDR2 FQGNSA. The CDR3 DNA reads TGTGCCAGCAGCTTAGTCAGGGGAAGTAATTCACCCCTCCACTTT. Protein: CASSLVRGSNSPLHF.

The chain is built from TRBV6-6 and TRBJ1-5; TRBD1 matches 7 bases. The CDR3 sequence is 15 residues long. V trimming: 7 bases; J trimming: 0 bases; junction bases outside the gene matches: 6. Per germline, CDR1 MNHNY and CDR2 SVGAGI (reference sequence). The CDR3 region is CASIPTGNSNQPQHF. CDR3 DNA sequence: TGTGCCAGCATCCCGACAGGGAATAGCAATCAGCCCCAGCATTTT.

This chain joins TRBV30 and TRBJ1-5; TRBD1 matches at 8 bases. The CDR3 length is 15 residues. J was trimmed by 4 bases and V by 4 bases; bases with no gene match: 9. The germline V gene has CDR1 GTSNPN and CDR2 SVGIG (reference sequence). The CDR3, as DNA: TGTGCCTGGAAACCCCGGGACAGGTTAAATCAGCCCCAGCATTTT. It is translated as CAWKPRDRLNQPQHF. The full variable domain, with the rest looked up from reference TRBV30 and TRBJ1-5, is SQTIHQWPATLVQPVGSPLSLECTVEGTSNPNLYWYRQAAGRGLQLLFYSVGIGQISSEVPQNLSASRPQDRQFILSSKKLLLSDSGFYLCAWKPRDRLNQPQHFGDGTRLSIL.

The chain has TRBV6-5 and TRBJ1-2; D is uncertain. This CDR3 has 13 amino acids. Per the germline V gene, CDR1 is MNHEY and CDR2 is SVGAGI. The V gene lost 6 bases and the J gene lost 8 bases, with 16 bases spanning the gap. The CDR3 nucleotides are TGTGCCAGCAGCCAAACAGAGTCTCGGGGCTACACCTTC. Translated: CASSQTESRGYTF.

The chain couples TRBV27 to TRBJ1-4; D is possibly TRBD1 (5 bases). The V gene lost 0 bases and the J gene lost 3 bases, with 8 bases spanning the gap. The CDR3 consists of 15 residues. The V gene's germline CDR1 is MNHEY and CDR2 SMNVEV (reference sequence). The CDR3 here is CASSLSPGANEKLFF. CDR3 bases: TGTGCCAGCAGTTTATCGCCGGGGGCTAATGAAAAACTGTTTTTT.

The chain combines TRBV18 with TRBJ2-4, with 12 positions matching TRBD2. V gave up 3 bases and J gave up 4 bases; unmatched junction bases: 4. CDR3 length equals 16 residues. Germline lookup yields CDR1 KGHSH and CDR2 LQKENI. This CDR3 is CASSPPSGGAKNIQYF. In nucleotides, the CDR3 is TGTGCCAGCTCACCCCCTAGCGGGGGGGCTAAAAACATTCAGTACTTC.

This chain connects TRBV9 to TRBJ2-2; 12 bases map to TRBD2. J gave up 3 bases and V 0 bases, and 9 bases lay outside the gene matches. Germline V lookup: CDR1 SGDLS, CDR2 YYNGEE. This CDR3 comprises 19 residues. The CDR3 loop is CASSVEGRTSGTHTGELFF. The DNA of the CDR3 is TGTGCCAGCAGCGTAGAAGGCCGGACTAGCGGGACGCACACCGGGGAGCTGTTTTTT.

V and J are TRBV4-1 and TRBJ2-7; no definite D call. The CDR3 is made up of 14 amino acids. Between the trimmed V and J ends, which lost 4 bases and 2 bases, there was a span of 12 bases. The germline V gene has CDR1 MGHRA and CDR2 YSYEKL. CDR3 sequence (DNA): TGCGCCAGCAGCCGAGGTACAAATACCTACGAGCAGTACTTC. It translates to CASSRGTNTYEQYF.

CDR3 in amino acids: CASSTRGLNYGYTF. The CDR3 DNA sequence: TGTGCCAGCAGCACCAGGGGTTTAAACTATGGCTACACCTTC. V gene TRBV7-8 combines with J gene TRBJ1-2; D perhaps matches TRBD1 (6 bases). V lost 5 bases and J 2 bases, leaving 12 bases between the germline ends. CDR1 SGHVS and CDR2 FQNEAQ come from the germline V gene. The CDR3 is made up of 14 amino acids.

This clone was detected once. V and J are TRBV6-5 and TRBJ2-3; 7 bases are shared with TRBD2. Germline V gives CDR1 MNHEY, CDR2 SVGAGI. V was pared by 5 bases and J by 4 bases, with 9 bases of the junction left unmatched. The CDR3 covers 15 residues. CDR3 coding DNA: TGTGCCAGCAGTCGTGTGCAGGGAGGGTCAGATACGCAGTATTTT. This translates into CASSRVQGGSDTQYF.

This clone was counted ten times or more. The gene calls are TRBV7-9 and TRBJ1-6; 9 bases align to TRBD1. The CDR3 length is 15 residues. Germline lookup yields CDR1 SEHNR and CDR2 FQNEAQ (reference sequence). Trimming at V came to 5 bases and at J to 8 bases, leaving 7 bases not matched to a gene. The DNA of the CDR3 is TGTGCCAGCAGCGGCAGGACAGGGGATGATTCACCCCTCCACTTT. The encoded protein is CASSGRTGDDSPLHF.

The chain has TRBV10-3 and TRBJ1-2, with TRBD1 as a possible D gene (6 bases). This CDR3 has 12 amino acids. The germline V and J ends were trimmed by 9 bases and 2 bases, with 10 bases remaining between them. Germline V gene data show CDR1 as ENHRY and CDR2 as SYGVKD. CDR3: CAIKTGNYGYTF. As DNA, the CDR3 is TGTGCCATTAAGACAGGAAACTATGGCTACACCTTC.

This chain uses TRBV28 with TRBJ1-2, with a possible D match to TRBD1 (6 bases). The CDR3 is made up of 15 amino acids. Germline V gene data show CDR1 as MDHEN and CDR2 as SYDVKM. Trimming took off 6 bases at V and 2 bases at J, with 16 bases between the two ends. CDR3 sequence: CASRYRALGNYGYTF. Here the CDR3 DNA reads TGTGCCAGCAGGTACAGGGCATTGGGGAACTATGGCTACACCTTC.

The J gene is TRBJ1-1, the V gene TRBV3-1 (or the pseudogene TRBV3-2); D is possibly TRBD1 (6 bases). Germline lookup yields CDR1 LGHDT and CDR2 YNNKEL (reference sequence). This CDR3 has 14 residues. V was trimmed by 1 base and J by 7 bases, leaving 13 bases between them. The CDR3 coding sequence is TGTGCCAGCAGCCAAGCCCAGGGGTATCTTGAAGCTTTCTTT. It is translated as CASSQAQGYLEAFF.

The chain joins TRBV5-4 to TRBJ2-1; 12 bases fit TRBD2. J gave up 4 bases and V 0 bases, and 2 bases lay outside the gene matches. The CDR3 extends over 16 amino acids. Per germline, CDR1 SGHNT and CDR2 YYREEE (reference sequence). Written as DNA, the CDR3 is TGTGCCAGCAGCTTGGAACTAGCGGGGGGATACAATGAGCAGTTCTTC. This translates into CASSLELAGGYNEQFF. The whole variable domain, remainder taken from reference TRBV5-4 and TRBJ2-1, is ETGVTQSPTHLIKTRGQQVTLRCSSQSGHNTVSWYQQALGQGPQFIFQYYREEENGRGNFPPRFSGLQFPNYSSELNVNALELDDSALYLCASSLELAGGYNEQFFGPGTRLTVL.

This rearrangement joins TRBV5-1 to TRBJ2-1, with TRBD1 identical over 7 bases. The CDR3 has 15 residues. V shed 6 bases, J shed 5 bases, and the junction held 11 bases outside the gene matches. The germline V gene encodes CDR1 SGHRS and CDR2 YFSETQ. The CDR3 bases are TGCGCCAGCACCCTTGGTGGGACAGCAAACAATGAGCAGTTCTTC. Translating gives CASTLGGTANNEQFF.

The CDR3 DNA is TGCGCCAGCAGCTGGCAGGGGGGAACAGATACGCAGTATTTT. It translates to CASSWQGGTDTQYF. The V gene is TRBV5-1, the J gene TRBJ2-3; possible D gene TRBD1, 7 bases. The CDR3 spans 14 residues. CDR1 SGHRS and CDR2 YFSETQ come from the germline V gene. Trimming took 3 bases from V and 3 from J, leaving 11 bases between them.

The sample holds one count of this clone. The V and J genes are TRBV7-2 and TRBJ2-5, with D perhaps matching TRBD1 (6 bases). The V and J ends lost 1 base and 5 bases respectively, with 11 bases between them. This CDR3 region has 14 residues. Per the germline V gene, CDR1 is SGHTA and CDR2 is FQGNSA. The CDR3, as DNA: TGTGCCAGCAGCTTAGAAGGGGGAGAGGAGACCCAGTACTTC. Translating it yields CASSLEGGEETQYF. Full variable domain (remainder filled in from reference TRBV7-2 and TRBJ2-5): GAGVSQSPSNKVTEKGKDVELRCDPISGHTALYWYRQSLGQGLEFLIYFQGNSAPDKSGLPSDRFSAERTGGSVSTLTIQRTQQEDSAVYLCASSLEGGEETQYFGPGTRLLVL.

V usage is TRBV28 and J usage is TRBJ2-2, with D possibly matching TRBD1 (5 bases). The CDR3 has 18 residues. In germline, CDR1 is MDHEN, CDR2 SYDVKM. V was clipped by 6 bases and J by 6 bases, with 26 bases between them. The CDR3 nucleotides are TGTGCCAGCAGCCTCCCCCGATCTGGGGCCCGGGTTCCCGGGGAGCTGTTTTTT. Translating it yields CASSLPRSGARVPGELFF. Based on the CDR3 plus reference TRBV28 and TRBJ2-2, the full variable domain is DVKVTQSSRYLVKRTGEKVFLECVQDMDHENMFWYRQDPGLGLRLIYFSYDVKMKEKGDIPEGYSVSREKKERFSLILESASTNQTSMYLCASSLPRSGARVPGELFFGEGSRLTVL.

The rearrangement uses TRBV5-1 and TRBJ1-2; D may be TRBD1 (5 bases). Trimming took off 0 bases at V and 5 bases at J, with 8 bases between the two ends. Germline lookup yields CDR1 SGHRS and CDR2 YFSETQ. The CDR3 consists of 13 residues. In DNA, the CDR3 is TGCGCCAGCAGCTTGGACAGGAGTTATGGCTACACCTTC. Protein: CASSLDRSYGYTF.

The V and J genes are TRBV5-1 and TRBJ1-2; 9 nucleotides line up with TRBD1. CDR3 size: 15 residues. Germline trimming cut 4 bases from V and 3 bases from J; bases unmatched to any gene: 7. Germline values: CDR1 SGHRS, CDR2 YFSETQ. CDR3 loop: CASSDRTGDDYGYTF. CDR3 DNA: TGCGCCAGCAGCGACCGGACAGGGGACGACTATGGCTACACCTTC.

In its sample, this clone was seen once. This chain joins TRBV6-5 and TRBJ1-2; 7 bases map to TRBD1. Unmatched junction bases numbered 4, after V lost 6 bases and J lost 6 bases. The CDR3 covers 12 residues. Germline loops: CDR1 MNHEY, CDR2 SVGAGI. DNA of the CDR3: TGTGCCAGCAGCGGACAGGTTGATGGCTACACCTTC. Amino acid sequence: CASSGQVDGYTF.

The chain recombines TRBV6-1 with TRBJ1-2; D call uncertain. V dropped 1 base and J dropped 4 bases, with 7 bases sitting between them. Germline V lookup: CDR1 MNHNS, CDR2 SASEGT. CDR3 length: 13 amino acids. The DNA for the CDR3 is TGTGCCAGCAGTGAAGGCCGGGGCTATGGCTACACCTTC. Its translation is CASSEGRGYGYTF.

V gene TRBV11-3 combines with J gene TRBJ1-2; tentatively, D is TRBD1 (6 bases). In germline, CDR1 is SGHNT, CDR2 YENEEA. This CDR3 region has 17 residues. V gave up 1 base and J gave up 4 bases, with 19 bases separating them. Here the CDR3 reads CASSLVGTPVPGYGYTF. The CDR3, as DNA: TGTGCCAGCAGCTTAGTAGGGACACCTGTACCCGGCTATGGCTACACCTTC. The full variable domain, with the rest looked up from reference TRBV11-3 and TRBJ1-2, is EAGVVQSPRYKIIEKKQPVAFWCNPISGHNTLYWYLQNLGQGPELLIRYENEEAVDDSQLPKDRFSAERLKGVDSTLKIQPAELGDSAVYLCASSLVGTPVPGYGYTFGSGTRLTVV.

This chain connects TRBV7-9 to TRBJ2-3; D remains ambiguous. Germline assignment: CDR1 SEHNR and CDR2 FQNEAQ (reference sequence). The CDR3 sequence is 14 residues long. Trimming stripped 2 bases from V and 4 bases from J, with 10 bases between. This chain's CDR3 is CASSLSDLPDTQYF. The CDR3 DNA sequence: TGTGCCAGCAGCTTATCAGATCTCCCAGATACGCAGTATTTT.